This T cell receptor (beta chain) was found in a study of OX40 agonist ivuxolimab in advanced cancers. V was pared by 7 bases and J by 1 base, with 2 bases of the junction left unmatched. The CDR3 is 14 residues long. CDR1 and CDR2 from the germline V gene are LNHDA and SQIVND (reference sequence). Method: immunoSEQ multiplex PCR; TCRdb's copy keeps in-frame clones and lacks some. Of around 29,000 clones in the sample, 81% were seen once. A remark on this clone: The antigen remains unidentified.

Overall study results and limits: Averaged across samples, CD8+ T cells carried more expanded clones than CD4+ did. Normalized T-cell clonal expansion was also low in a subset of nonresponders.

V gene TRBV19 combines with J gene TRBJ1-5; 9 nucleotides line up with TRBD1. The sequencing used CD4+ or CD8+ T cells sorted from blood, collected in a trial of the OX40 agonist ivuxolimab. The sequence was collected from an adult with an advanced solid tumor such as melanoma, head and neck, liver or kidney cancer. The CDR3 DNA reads TGTGCCAGTACCGACAGGGGGAGCAATCAGCCCCAGCATTTT. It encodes CASTDRGSNQPQHF.